These 14 T cell receptor beta chains came from one sample sequenced in a study of shared clonotypes between healthy human individuals. Using immunoSEQ multiplex PCR, the repertoire was profiled, and TCRdb retains in-frame clones only, with some absent. This table holds over a million clones, roughly 95% found once. Sample: naive CD4+ T cells sorted from blood. Subset: CD45RA+ positively selected. The receptors were gathered from a man younger than 40 in good health.

The gene calls are TRBV13 and TRBJ2-7; a weak D match, TRBD1 (6 bases). V lost 4 bases and J lost 5, with 9 bases in between. The CDR3 is 12 amino acids. The germline CDR1 and CDR2 sequences are PRHDT and FYEKMQ (reference sequence). The DNA of the CDR3 is TGTGCCAGCAGCTGGGGGCCGCACGAGCAGTACTTC. Protein sequence: CASSWGPHEQYF.

In its sample, this clone was seen once. The chain couples TRBV28 to TRBJ1-1; no clear D. V lost 3 bases to trimming and J lost 2 bases, with 16 bases between them. Germline lookup yields CDR1 MDHEN and CDR2 SYDVKM. The CDR3 is made up of 16 amino acids. The DNA for the CDR3 is TGTGCCAGCAGTTTTGTCGGGGTACCCCTTAACACTGAAGCTTTCTTT. Amino acid sequence: CASSFVGVPLNTEAFF.

V usage is TRBV28 and J usage is TRBJ1-5; no firm D call. The germline gives CDR1 MDHEN, CDR2 SYDVKM. V was shortened by 5 bases and J by 9 bases, with 14 bases between the two germline ends. The CDR3 is 13 residues long. The CDR3 loop is CASSPPVVGPQHF. Here the CDR3 DNA reads TGTGCCAGCAGTCCCCCCGTGGTCGGGCCCCAGCATTTT.

This clone was seen a single time. This sequence joins TRBV27 and TRBJ1-1; D call uncertain. The V end was cut by 7 bases, the J end by 1 base, with 10 bases between. This CDR3 region has 13 residues. CDR1 is MNHEY, CDR2 SMNVEV, per germline (reference sequence). CDR3 coding DNA: TGTGCCAGCACCCAATCAGGGAACACTGAAGCTTTCTTT. Its translation is CASTQSGNTEAFF.

The chain links TRBV28 to TRBJ2-2, with 7 nucleotides matching TRBD1. Germline-derived CDR1 and CDR2 are MDHEN and SYDVKM. After removal of 4 bases from V and 4 bases from J, the junction contained 6 bases not matched to a gene. The CDR3 extends over 15 amino acids. The CDR3 DNA is TGTGCCAGCAGTTCAACAGGGGCGGTCACCGGGGAGCTGTTTTTT. Its translation is CASSSTGAVTGELFF. The full variable domain, in which reference TRBV28 and TRBJ2-2 provide the parts outside the CDR3, is DVKVTQSSRYLVKRTGEKVFLECVQDMDHENMFWYRQDPGLGLRLIYFSYDVKMKEKGDIPEGYSVSREKKERFSLILESASTNQTSMYLCASSSTGAVTGELFFGEGSRLTVL.

The V gene is TRBV6-1, the J gene TRBJ2-1, with D perhaps matching TRBD1 (6 bases). Germline V CDR1 and CDR2: MNHNS, SASEGT. The CDR3 spans 16 residues. Trimming removed 4 bases from V and 0 bases from J, with 13 bases in between. The CDR3 loop reads CASSARTVSSYNEQFF. The CDR3 DNA reads TGTGCCAGCAGTGCCCGGACAGTGAGCTCCTACAATGAGCAGTTCTTC.

The chain joins TRBV7-8 to TRBJ2-5; the D gene is possibly TRBD2 (5 bases). Trimming shortened V by 4 bases and J by 5 bases, and 14 bases separated the two germline ends. In germline, CDR1 is SGHVS, CDR2 FQNEAQ. The CDR3 contains 14 residues. The CDR3 coding sequence is TGTGCCAGCAGCTCGCTTACTAGAGCTGAGACCCAGTACTTC. It codes for CASSSLTRAETQYF.

The V gene is TRBV11-2, the J gene TRBJ2-5, with TRBD1 identical over 11 bases. Germline V lookup: CDR1 SGHAT, CDR2 FQNNGV. The V gene end was trimmed by 5 bases and the J gene end by 3 bases; junction bases not matched to a gene: 8. CDR3 size: 16 residues. The CDR3 DNA is TGTGCCAGCAGCCCCTACGGGACAGGGGGTAAAGAGACCCAGTACTTC. Amino acid sequence: CASSPYGTGGKETQYF.

As concerns this clone: Within the sample, other DNA sequences also encode this same CDR3. The V gene is TRBV7-9, the J gene TRBJ2-3; D is undetermined. This CDR3 contains 14 residues. Deletions cut 1 base from V and 2 bases from J, with 7 bases between. CDR1 and CDR2 from the germline V gene are SEHNR and FQNEAQ (reference sequence). CDR3 nucleotide sequence: TGTGCCAGCAGCTTAGGCCAGTACACAGATACGCAGTATTTT. This gives the protein CASSLGQYTDTQYF.

This chain joins TRBV28 and TRBJ1-2, with D possibly TRBD1 on 5 matching bases. Trimming took off 4 bases at V and 4 bases at J, with 10 bases between the two ends. Germline values: CDR1 MDHEN, CDR2 SYDVKM. The CDR3 totals 13 residues. CDR3 region: CASSSAGGYGYTF. The CDR3 coding sequence is TGTGCCAGCAGTTCTGCCGGGGGCTATGGCTACACCTTC.

The rearrangement joins TRBV18 to TRBJ2-7; tentatively, D is TRBD1 (6 bases). Between the trimmed V and J ends, which lost 2 bases and 3 bases, there was a span of 11 bases. CDR3 length: 14 residues. Germline V lookup: CDR1 KGHSH, CDR2 LQKENI. The CDR3 region is CASSPTTQGYEQYF. The DNA of the CDR3 is TGTGCCAGCTCACCAACAACACAGGGCTACGAGCAGTACTTC.

The chain employs TRBV2 and TRBJ1-4; D is undetermined. Germline-derived CDR1 and CDR2 are SNHLY and FYNNEI. V gave up 8 bases and J gave up 10 bases, with 17 bases separating them. The CDR3 spans 13 residues. This chain's CDR3 is CASGEPPSGKLFF. The CDR3 coding sequence is TGTGCCAGCGGGGAACCCCCTTCGGGAAAACTGTTTTTT.

The chain links TRBV7-2 to TRBJ2-7, with D tentatively TRBD2 (6 bases). Looked up from germline, CDR1 is SGHTA and CDR2 is FQGNSA. The V and J ends lost 6 bases and 1 base respectively, with 16 bases between them. The CDR3 is 15 amino acids. CDR3 DNA: TGTGCCAGCAGTCTCGACGCGGGAAAGTCCTACGAGCAGTACTTC. This gives the protein CASSLDAGKSYEQYF.

V is TRBV12-5 and J is TRBJ2-3, with 9 bases fitting TRBD1. Germline V CDR1 and CDR2: LGHNT, FRNRAP. The trim removed 0 bases at V and 4 bases at J, leaving 8 bases unmatched. The CDR3 length is 17 residues. The CDR3 sequence is CASGLVLGTGISDTQYF. DNA for the CDR3: TGTGCTAGTGGTTTGGTACTCGGGACAGGGATCTCAGATACGCAGTATTTT.